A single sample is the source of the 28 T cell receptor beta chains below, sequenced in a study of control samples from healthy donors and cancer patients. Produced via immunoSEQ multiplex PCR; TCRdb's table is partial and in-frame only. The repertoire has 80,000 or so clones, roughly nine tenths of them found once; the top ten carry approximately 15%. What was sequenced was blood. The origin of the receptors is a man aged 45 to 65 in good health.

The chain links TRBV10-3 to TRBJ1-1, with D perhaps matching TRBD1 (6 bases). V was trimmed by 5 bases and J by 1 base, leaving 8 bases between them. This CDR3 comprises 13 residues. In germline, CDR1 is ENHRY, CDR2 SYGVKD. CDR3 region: CAISPDRNTEAFF. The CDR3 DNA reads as TGTGCCATCAGTCCGGACAGGAACACTGAAGCTTTCTTT.

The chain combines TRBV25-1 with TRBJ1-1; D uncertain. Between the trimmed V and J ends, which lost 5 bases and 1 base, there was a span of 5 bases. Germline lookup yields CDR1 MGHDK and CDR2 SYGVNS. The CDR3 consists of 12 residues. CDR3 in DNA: TGTGCCAGCAGTTTTGGGAACACTGAAGCTTTCTTT. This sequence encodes CASSFGNTEAFF.

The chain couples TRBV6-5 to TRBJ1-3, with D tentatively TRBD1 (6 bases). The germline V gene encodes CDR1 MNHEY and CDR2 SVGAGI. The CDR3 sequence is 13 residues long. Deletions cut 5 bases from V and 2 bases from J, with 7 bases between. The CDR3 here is CASSRTAGNTIYF. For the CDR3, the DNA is TGTGCCAGCAGTAGGACAGCTGGAAACACCATATATTTT.

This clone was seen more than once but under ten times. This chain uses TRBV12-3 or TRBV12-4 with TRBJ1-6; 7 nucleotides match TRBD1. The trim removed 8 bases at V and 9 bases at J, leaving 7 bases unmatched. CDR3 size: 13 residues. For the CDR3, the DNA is TGTGCCAGCTTCCGGGACAGATCTTCACCCCTCCACTTT. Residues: CASFRDRSSPLHF.

Here the CDR3 reads CASSQDRFTEQYF. CDR3 in DNA: TGTGCCAGTAGTCAGGACAGGTTTACCGAGCAGTACTTC. The chain recombines TRBV19 with TRBJ2-7; 7 bases align to TRBD1. Germline assignment: CDR1 LNHDA and CDR2 SQIVND (reference sequence). This CDR3 has 13 residues. Trimming took 5 bases from V and 6 from J; bases not matched to a gene: 7.

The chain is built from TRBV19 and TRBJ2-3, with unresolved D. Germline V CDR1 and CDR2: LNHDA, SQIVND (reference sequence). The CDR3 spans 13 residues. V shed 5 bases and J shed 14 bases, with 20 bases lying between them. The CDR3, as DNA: TGTGCCAGTAGTCCTAATCGGGCCCTCTACCCGTATTTT. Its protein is CASSPNRALYPYF.

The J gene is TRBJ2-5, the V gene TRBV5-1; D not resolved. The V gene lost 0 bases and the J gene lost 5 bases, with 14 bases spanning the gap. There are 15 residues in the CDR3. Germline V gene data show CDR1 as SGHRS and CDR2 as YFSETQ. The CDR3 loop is CASSLDFRMGETQYF. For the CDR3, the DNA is TGCGCCAGCAGCTTGGACTTTCGTATGGGGGAGACCCAGTACTTC.

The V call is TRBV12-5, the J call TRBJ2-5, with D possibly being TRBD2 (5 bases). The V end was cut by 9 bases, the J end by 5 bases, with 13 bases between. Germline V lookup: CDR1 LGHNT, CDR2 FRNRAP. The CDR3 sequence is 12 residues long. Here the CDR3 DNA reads TGTGCTAGGTCGGGATCGAGGGAGACCCAGTACTTC. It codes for CARSGSRETQYF.

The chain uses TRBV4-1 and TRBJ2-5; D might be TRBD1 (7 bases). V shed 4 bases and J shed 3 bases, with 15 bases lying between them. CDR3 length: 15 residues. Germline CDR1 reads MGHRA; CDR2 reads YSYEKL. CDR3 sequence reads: CASSPAPRGEETQYF. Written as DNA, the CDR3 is TGCGCCAGCAGCCCCGCCCCCAGGGGGGAAGAGACCCAGTACTTC.

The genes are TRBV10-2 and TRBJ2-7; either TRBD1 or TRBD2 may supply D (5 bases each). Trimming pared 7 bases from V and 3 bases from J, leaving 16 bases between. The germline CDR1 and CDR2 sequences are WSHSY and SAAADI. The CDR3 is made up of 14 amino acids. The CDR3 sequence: CASTGMAGFYEQYF. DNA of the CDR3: TGCGCCAGCACGGGAATGGCAGGGTTCTACGAGCAGTACTTC.

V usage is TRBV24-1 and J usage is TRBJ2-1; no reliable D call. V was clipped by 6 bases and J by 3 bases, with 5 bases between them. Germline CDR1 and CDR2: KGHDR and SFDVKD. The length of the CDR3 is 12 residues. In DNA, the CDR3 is TGTGCCACCAGTATAAGCTACAATGAGCAGTTCTTC. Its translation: CATSISYNEQFF.

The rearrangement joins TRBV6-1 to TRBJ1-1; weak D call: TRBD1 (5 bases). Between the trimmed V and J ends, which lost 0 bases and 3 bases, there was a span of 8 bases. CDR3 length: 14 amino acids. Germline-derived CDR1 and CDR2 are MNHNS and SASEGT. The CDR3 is CASSEAGTYTEAFF. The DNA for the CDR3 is TGTGCCAGCAGTGAAGCTGGGACTTACACTGAAGCTTTCTTT.

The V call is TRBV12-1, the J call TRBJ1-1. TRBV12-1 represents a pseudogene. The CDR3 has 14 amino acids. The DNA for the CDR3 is TGTGCCAGCAGCGGAACGAACGGTTCCCCTGAAGCTTTCTTT. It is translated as CASSGTNGSPEAFF.

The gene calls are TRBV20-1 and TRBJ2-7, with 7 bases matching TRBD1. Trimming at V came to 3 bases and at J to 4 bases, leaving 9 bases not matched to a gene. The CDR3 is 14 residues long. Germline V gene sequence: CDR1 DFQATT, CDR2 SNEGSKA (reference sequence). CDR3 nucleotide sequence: TGCAGTGCTAGTCCGACAGGGTCTGGGTACGAGCAGTACTTC. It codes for CSASPTGSGYEQYF.

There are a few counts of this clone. The CDR3 sequence: CASSLGDRVIGNTEAFF. The CDR3 DNA reads TGTGCCAGCAGCTTAGGAGACAGAGTAATAGGGAACACTGAAGCTTTCTTT. The chain combines TRBV7-9 with TRBJ1-1, with D perhaps TRBD1 (5 bases). This CDR3 spans 17 amino acids. Germline-derived CDR1 and CDR2 are SEHNR and FQNEAQ (reference sequence). V dropped 1 base and J dropped 1 base, with 16 bases sitting between them. The variable domain in full, completed from reference TRBV7-9 and TRBJ1-1, reads DTGVSQNPRHKITKRGQNVTFRCDPISEHNRLYWYRQTLGQGPEFLTYFQNEAQLEKSRLLSDRFSAERPKGSFSTLEIQRTEQGDSAMYLCASSLGDRVIGNTEAFFGQGTRLTVV.

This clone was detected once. In DNA, the CDR3 is TGTGCCAGCAGCCAAGGGACTGGGAACACCGGGGAGCTGTTTTTT. Protein product: CASSQGTGNTGELFF. The V call is TRBV5-4, the J call TRBJ2-2, with D perhaps TRBD2 (6 bases). Germline V lookup: CDR1 SGHNT, CDR2 YYREEE (reference sequence). Trimming left V 4 bases short and J 1 base short, with 11 bases between. This CDR3 region has 15 residues.

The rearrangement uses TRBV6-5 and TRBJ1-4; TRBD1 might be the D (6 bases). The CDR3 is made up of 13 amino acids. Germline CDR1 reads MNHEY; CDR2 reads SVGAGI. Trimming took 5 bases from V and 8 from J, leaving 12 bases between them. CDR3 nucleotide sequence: TGTGCCAGCAGTCCGCGAACAGGGGAAAAACTGTTTTTT. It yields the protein CASSPRTGEKLFF.

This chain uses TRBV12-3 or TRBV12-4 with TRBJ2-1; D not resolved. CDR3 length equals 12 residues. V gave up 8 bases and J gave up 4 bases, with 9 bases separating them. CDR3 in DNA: TGTGCCAGCTCGGAGAGATACAATGAGCAGTTCTTC. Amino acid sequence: CASSERYNEQFF.

This CDR3 is CASSPLLGGAQTQYF. The CDR3 nucleotides are TGTGCCAGCAGCCCTCTGTTGGGGGGGGCCCAGACCCAGTACTTC. This chain connects TRBV3-1 (or the pseudogene TRBV3-2) to TRBJ2-5, with D tentatively TRBD2 (7 bases). The CDR3 loop spans 15 amino acids. CDR1 and CDR2 from the germline V gene are LGHDT and YNNKEL (reference sequence). The V end lost 4 bases, the J end lost 6 bases, and 18 bases lay between the germline ends.

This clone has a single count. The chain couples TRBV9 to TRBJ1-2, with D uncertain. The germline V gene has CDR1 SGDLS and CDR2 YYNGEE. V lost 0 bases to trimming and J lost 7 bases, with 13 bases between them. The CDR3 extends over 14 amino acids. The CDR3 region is CASSVGGVTGGYTF. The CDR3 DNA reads TGTGCCAGCAGCGTAGGCGGGGTAACGGGTGGCTACACCTTC. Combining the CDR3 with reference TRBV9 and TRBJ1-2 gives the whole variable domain DSGVTQTPKHLITATGQRVTLRCSPRSGDLSVYWYQQSLDQGLQFLIQYYNGEERAKGNILERFSAQQFPDLHSELNLSSLELGDSALYFCASSVGGVTGGYTFGSGTRLTVV.

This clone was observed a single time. The CDR3 coding sequence is TGTGCCAGCAGCTTAGTCATATCCGACAACTATGGCTACACCTTC. It encodes CASSLVISDNYGYTF. The chain has TRBV11-2 and TRBJ1-2; D unresolved. Germline V gene lookup returns CDR1 SGHAT and CDR2 FQNNGV. This CDR3 region has 15 residues. The V and J ends lost 1 base and 2 bases respectively, with 11 bases between them.

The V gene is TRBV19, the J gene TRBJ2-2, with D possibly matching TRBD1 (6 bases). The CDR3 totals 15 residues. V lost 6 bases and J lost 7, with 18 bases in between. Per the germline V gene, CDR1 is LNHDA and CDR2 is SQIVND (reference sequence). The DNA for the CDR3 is TGTGCCAGTAGGCTGGAGATGTTAGGGGGCGGGGAGCTGTTTTTT. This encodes CASRLEMLGGGELFF.

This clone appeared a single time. The CDR3 bases are TGTGCCAGCAGTTACGGGTACAGGGGCAGAGACTATGGCTACACCTTC. Amino acids: CASSYGYRGRDYGYTF. The chain recombines TRBV6-5 with TRBJ1-2, with 7 bases lining up with TRBD1. This CDR3 has 16 amino acids. Losses at the gene ends were 2 bases for V and 3 bases for J; bases not matched to a gene: 9. Germline CDR1 MNHEY, CDR2 SVGAGI.

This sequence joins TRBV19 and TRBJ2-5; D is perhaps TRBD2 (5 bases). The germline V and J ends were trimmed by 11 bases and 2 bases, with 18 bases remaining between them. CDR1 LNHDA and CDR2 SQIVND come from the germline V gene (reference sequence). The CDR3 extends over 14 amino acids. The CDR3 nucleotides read TGTGCCTCTGCGCGGGCCGCAAAACAAGAGACCCAGTACTTC. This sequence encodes CASARAAKQETQYF.

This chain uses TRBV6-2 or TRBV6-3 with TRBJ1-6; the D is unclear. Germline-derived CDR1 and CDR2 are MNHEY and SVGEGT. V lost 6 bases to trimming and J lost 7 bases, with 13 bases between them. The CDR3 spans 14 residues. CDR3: CASSFTQSNSPLHF. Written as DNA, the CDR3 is TGTGCCAGCAGCTTCACCCAGTCGAATTCACCCCTCCACTTT.

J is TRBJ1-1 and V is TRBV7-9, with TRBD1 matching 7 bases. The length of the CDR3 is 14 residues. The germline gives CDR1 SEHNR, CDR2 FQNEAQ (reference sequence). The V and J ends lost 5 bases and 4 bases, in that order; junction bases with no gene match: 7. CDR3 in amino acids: CASSGRGPGTEAFF. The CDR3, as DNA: TGTGCCAGCAGCGGTAGGGGGCCAGGCACTGAAGCTTTCTTT.

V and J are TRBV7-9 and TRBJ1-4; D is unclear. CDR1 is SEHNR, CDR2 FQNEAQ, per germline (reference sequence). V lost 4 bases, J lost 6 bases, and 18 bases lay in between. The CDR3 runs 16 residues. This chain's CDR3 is CASSSYTGSRDEKLFF. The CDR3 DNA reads TGTGCCAGCAGCTCTTACACGGGAAGCAGAGATGAAAAACTGTTTTTT.

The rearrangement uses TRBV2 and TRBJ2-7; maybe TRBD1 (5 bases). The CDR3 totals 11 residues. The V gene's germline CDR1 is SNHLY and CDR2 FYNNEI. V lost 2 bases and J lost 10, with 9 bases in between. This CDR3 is CASSERGSQYF. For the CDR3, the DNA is TGTGCCAGCAGTGAAAGGGGATCCCAGTACTTC. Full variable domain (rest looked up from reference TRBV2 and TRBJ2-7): EPEVTQTPSHQVTQMGQEVILRCVPISNHLYFYWYRQILGQKVEFLVSFYNNEISEKSEIFDDQFSVERPDGSNFTLKIRSTKLEDSAMYFCASSERGSQYFGPGTRLTVT.